A selection of T cell receptor beta chains follows, all from one sample in a study of T cells in Graves' hyperthyroidism and ophthalmopathy. TCRdb passed the multiplex PCR reads through MiXCR, listing each CDR3 protein once. The sample shows 250,000 to 400,000 distinct CDR3 sequences, roughly an eighth of them seen only once. Sample: blood. These receptors were collected from a woman in her thirties or forties with Graves' ophthalmopathy. The CDR3 runs from the conserved cysteine through the conserved F or W. The D gene is left open where the match is weak. Size tells how often a clone was seen (once, few, many) or the class of an expanded clone, and some rows leave it out.

clone_size	j_call	d_call	v_call	cdr3_nt	cdr3_aa
many	TRBJ1-2	TRBD1	TRBV24-1	TGTGCCACCAGTGATTCCGCGCTGGACAGGGGATTGCGGGGCTACACCTTC	CATSDSALDRGLRGYTF
many	TRBJ1-6	.	TRBV11-2	TGTGCCAGCAGCTTAGTCGGCCCACCCCTCCACTTT	CASSLVGPPLHF
few	TRBJ1-3	.	TRBV20-1	TGCAGTGCTAGATCAGCGATATCCTCTGGAAACACCATATATTTT	CSARSAISSGNTIYF
many	TRBJ2-1	.	TRBV28	TGTGCCAGCAGTTTTATCTCCTACAATGAGCAGTTCTTC	CASSFISYNEQFF
many	TRBJ2-7	.	TRBV20-1	TGCAGTGCTATTACCGGCCGGGACCGCCACGAGCAGTACTTC	CSAITGRDRHEQYF
few	TRBJ2-1	.	TRBV2	TGTGCCAGCACGAGACCTTCGGATGAGCAGTTCTTC	CASTRPSDEQFF
many	TRBJ1-2	TRBD1	TRBV10-3	TGTGCCATCACCAGCCGACAGGGGGGGGCCTATGGCTACACCTTC	CAITSRQGGAYGYTF
many	TRBJ2-7	.	TRBV24-1	TGTGCCACCAGTGATTCATTCTCCTACGAGCAGTACTTC	CATSDSFSYEQYF
many	TRBJ2-5	TRBD1	TRBV12-3/TRBV12-4	TGTGCCAGCAGTTTAGGCAGGGGGCGAGTGACCCAGTACTTC	CASSLGRGRVTQYF
many	TRBJ2-7	TRBD2	TRBV2	TGTGCCACCACTTATGCGGGGGGCGAGCAGTACTTC	CATTYAGGEQYF
few	TRBJ2-5	.	TRBV20-1	TGCAGTGCTAGAGGGACAGCCCAAGAGACCCAGTACTTC	CSARGTAQETQYF
.	TRBJ2-1	.	TRBV18	TGTGCCAGCTCACCACCTTTGGGCTACAATGAGCAGTTCTTC	CASSPPLGYNEQFF
many	TRBJ1-6	.	TRBV6-1	TGTGCCAGCAGTGACAGGCGCTCACCCCTCCACTTT	CASSDRRSPLHF
many	TRBJ2-5	.	TRBV6-2/TRBV6-3	TGTGCCAGCAGTTTGACCCCCGGGGCACAGGAGACCCAGTACTTC	CASSLTPGAQETQYF
few	TRBJ2-7	TRBD1	TRBV11-2	TGTGCCAGCAGCAGCAACAGGGGATACGAGCAGTACTTC	CASSSNRGYEQYF
.	TRBJ1-1	.	TRBV19	TGTGCCAGTAAGTGGGCTGGGGGGACGGCTTTCTTT	CASKWAGGTAFF
few	TRBJ1-5	TRBD1	TRBV27	TGTGCCAGCAGTTTATCGTTCCGACAGGGGTTTTATCAGCCCCAGCATTTT	CASSLSFRQGFYQPQHF
few	TRBJ1-2	.	TRBV20-1	TGCAGTGCTAGGTGGGACAACCTCTATGGCTACACCTTC	CSARWDNLYGYTF
.	TRBJ2-5	.	TRBV4-1	TGCGCCAGCAGCCAAGATACGGGGCGCCGGGAGACCCAGTACTTC	CASSQDTGRRETQYF
many	TRBJ2-7	.	TRBV6-1	TGTGCCAGCAGTCGCGGACTGACAGCACCCTACGAGCAGTACTTC	CASSRGLTAPYEQYF